One sample yielded the 21 T cell receptor beta chains listed below, sequenced in a study of prognosis after radiotherapy for stage I lung cancer. Genomic DNA provided the template from which TCR beta CDR3 was amplified by two-round multiplex PCR. Gene-specific primers for each TRBV and TRBJ gene drove first-round PCR. TCRdb ran MiXCR on the multiplex PCR reads and lists one entry per CDR3 protein. The sample includes about 51,000 distinct CDR3 sequences, about 37% of them seen just once. The sample was PBMCs, taken before or after stereotactic body radiation therapy (not recorded which). The receptors here all came from a donor at least 50 years old with non-small cell lung cancer.

This clonotype showed up just a few times. The chain couples TRBV25-1 to TRBJ2-5; possible D gene TRBD1, 5 bases. The CDR3 has 13 amino acids. Germline CDR1 and CDR2: MGHDK and SYGVNS. Trimming left V 4 bases short and J 5 bases short, with 11 bases between. The CDR3 DNA follows: TGTGCCAGCAGTGGACAGCAAGTGGAGACCCAGTACTTC. Amino acids: CASSGQQVETQYF.

At least ten counts were recorded for this clonotype. The J gene is TRBJ2-3, the V gene TRBV7-6; the D gene is possibly TRBD2 (6 bases). Trimming took off 7 bases at V and 1 base at J, with 15 bases between the two ends. Germline CDR1 and CDR2: SGHVS and FNYEAQ. The CDR3 loop spans 15 amino acids. This CDR3 is CASKEGISGTDTQYF. CDR3 sequence (DNA): TGTGCCAGCAAGGAGGGGATATCGGGCACAGATACGCAGTATTTT.

In this sample, this clonotype turned up many times. The CDR3 nucleotides are TGTGCCAGCAGCTTTGGGCAAGAGACCCAGTACTTC. The encoded protein is CASSFGQETQYF. The V and J genes are TRBV7-9 and TRBJ2-5; D remains ambiguous. This CDR3 contains 12 residues. V dropped 3 bases and J dropped 2 bases, with 4 bases sitting between them. Germline lookup yields CDR1 SEHNR and CDR2 FQNEAQ (reference sequence).

For this clonotype: Since a far larger clone is one base different, this is likely a read error. V is TRBV5-1 and J is TRBJ2-1; the match to TRBD2 covers 7 bases. CDR1 is SGHRS, CDR2 YFSETQ, per germline. V was pared by 2 bases and J by 10 bases, with 3 bases of the junction left unmatched. CDR3 length equals 12 residues. The CDR3 region has the DNA TGCGCCAGCAGCTTAGGGGAGGGGGAGCAGTTCTTC. It encodes CASSLGEGEQFF.

This clonotype came up many times. This chain uses TRBV25-1 with TRBJ2-3; D is possibly TRBD2 (5 bases). Deletions cut 7 bases from V and 5 bases from J, with 22 bases between. The CDR3 totals 16 residues. Per germline, CDR1 MGHDK and CDR2 SYGVNS. CDR3 sequence: CASNPGRYGRVDTQYF. CDR3 nucleotide sequence: TGTGCCAGCAACCCGGGAAGGTACGGGCGGGTAGATACGCAGTATTTT.

This clonotype was counted many times. This rearrangement joins TRBV10-3 to TRBJ2-3; maybe TRBD1 (6 bases). Germline V lookup: CDR1 ENHRY, CDR2 SYGVKD. Trimming stripped 5 bases from V and 4 bases from J, with 7 bases between. The CDR3 spans 12 residues. In nucleotides, the CDR3 is TGTGCCATCAGTCAGGGGCCAGATACGCAGTATTTT. Translating gives CAISQGPDTQYF.

This clonotype was detected many times. This sequence joins TRBV7-2 and TRBJ1-4; no reliable D call. Trimming left V 1 base short and J 8 bases short, with 8 bases between. CDR3 length equals 13 residues. Germline V gene sequence: CDR1 SGHTA, CDR2 FQGNSA. The CDR3 coding sequence is TGTGCCAGCAGCTTAGGGGAGGGAGAAAAACTGTTTTTT. Protein product: CASSLGEGEKLFF.

This clonotype has ten or more counts. The rearrangement links TRBV11-2 to TRBJ2-3; 11 bases map to TRBD2. Germline lookup yields CDR1 SGHAT and CDR2 FQNNGV. Germline trimming cut 3 bases from V and 2 bases from J; bases unmatched to any gene: 1. This CDR3 is built from 15 residues. In DNA form, the CDR3 reads TGTGCCAGCAGCTTGGGACTAGCGGCCACAGATACGCAGTATTTT. Its translation is CASSLGLAATDTQYF.

As to this clonotype: A much larger clone differs by one base, so this may be a read error. J is TRBJ2-3 and V is TRBV5-1, with unresolved D. CDR3 length equals 16 residues. The germline CDR1 and CDR2 sequences are SGHRS and YFSETQ. Trimming removed 0 bases from V and 6 bases from J, with 17 bases in between. Here the CDR3 DNA reads TGCGCCAGCAGCTTGGAGGCCCTGGGGTGGTCCGATACGCAGTATTTT. Its translation: CASSLEALGWSDTQYF. Full variable domain (rest looked up from reference TRBV5-1 and TRBJ2-3): KAGVTQTPRYLIKTRGQQVTLSCSPISGHRSVSWYQQTPGQGLQFLFEYFSETQRNKGNFPGRFSGRQFSNSRSEMNVSTLELGDSALYLCASSLEALGWSDTQYFGPGTRLTVL.

This clonotype was seen a handful of times. A far more abundant clone sits one base away, making this likely a read error. The V and J genes are TRBV6-1 and TRBJ2-7, with 10 bases that match TRBD2. Germline values: CDR1 MNHNS, CDR2 SASEGT. The CDR3 length is 17 residues. V was clipped by 7 bases and J by 3 bases; unmatched bases: 15. As DNA, the CDR3 is TGTGCCAGCATTTCCTGGACTAGCGGATCTCGAAGCTACGAGCAGTACTTC. This gives the protein CASISWTSGSRSYEQYF.

This clonotype has more than one count but fewer than ten. This chain links TRBV20-1 with TRBJ2-1; no definite D call. CDR1 is DFQATT, CDR2 SNEGSKA, per germline (reference sequence). The CDR3 loop spans 15 amino acids. V lost 0 bases and J 8 bases, leaving 17 bases between the germline ends. CDR3 amino acids: CSARDPLVSPDEQFF. The DNA for the CDR3 is TGCAGTGCTAGAGATCCCCTGGTCTCTCCTGATGAGCAGTTCTTC.

This clonotype showed up many times. The gene calls are TRBV4-3 and TRBJ2-1; D perhaps matches TRBD2 (7 bases). CDR1 and CDR2 (germline): LGHNA, YSLEER. This CDR3 is built from 15 residues. Trimming removed 4 bases at V and 3 bases at J, with 13 bases between. The CDR3 region has the DNA TGCGCCAGCAGCCGGGGGGGGCCGGGCTACAATGAGCAGTTCTTC. Residues: CASSRGGPGYNEQFF.

This clonotype was found many times. J is TRBJ2-3 and V is TRBV5-6; D is possibly TRBD1 (6 bases). The CDR3 runs to 13 residues. Germline lookup yields CDR1 SGHDT and CDR2 YYEEEE. V lost 6 bases to trimming and J lost 10 bases, with 18 bases between them. CDR3 DNA: TGTGCCAGCATCACCTTGTCAGGGGCGTCGCAGTATTTT. Translated: CASITLSGASQYF.

In the case of this clonotype: Just one base apart from a much larger clone, this may be a read error. The V call is TRBV30, the J call TRBJ2-4, with D perhaps TRBD1 (6 bases). V lost 0 bases and J 16 bases, leaving 19 bases between the germline ends. The CDR3 loop spans 13 amino acids. Germline lookup yields CDR1 GTSNPN and CDR2 SVGIG (reference sequence). CDR3 sequence reads: CAWSVRTDGTSYF. CDR3 DNA sequence: TGTGCCTGGAGTGTAAGGACAGACGGCACTAGTTACTTC.

This clonotype was seen many times. The chain is built from TRBV5-5 and TRBJ2-7; 11 bases are a match to TRBD2. CDR1 and CDR2 from the germline V gene are SGHKS and YYEKEE (reference sequence). Trimming cost V 1 base and J 9 bases; bases outside gene matches: 15. There are 17 residues in the CDR3. The CDR3 DNA reads as TGTGCCAGCAGCTTGCAGGTCAGCCTAGCGGGAGGAGATGTGCAGTACTTC. Translating gives CASSLQVSLAGGDVQYF.

This clonotype has a count of ten or more. This chain joins TRBV9 and TRBJ2-6; no clear D. V was shortened by 7 bases and J by 0 bases, with 5 bases between the two germline ends. The CDR3 runs to 13 residues. The V gene's germline CDR1 is SGDLS and CDR2 YYNGEE. DNA of the CDR3: TGTGCCAGCGAGCTCTCTGGGGCCAACGTCCTGACTTTC. Protein product: CASELSGANVLTF.

The table lists this clonotype with a few counts. The rearrangement links TRBV6-1 to TRBJ2-1; 14 bases are a match to TRBD2. CDR1 MNHNS and CDR2 SASEGT come from the germline V gene. V shed 3 bases, J shed 8 bases, and the junction held 9 bases outside the gene matches. The CDR3 covers 17 residues. CDR3: CASSDGTSGSEVDEQFF. The CDR3 bases are TGTGCCAGCAGTGACGGGACTAGCGGGAGTGAGGTCGATGAGCAGTTCTTC.

This clonotype occurred many times. The junction departs from the called germline gene at one end, perhaps through a read error. The CDR3 loop is CASSPAPGTNF. The CDR3 DNA sequence: TGTGCCAGCAGCCCTGCCCCCGGGACAAACTTC. This chain uses TRBV14 with TRBJ2-7; TRBD1 is a possible D gene (6 bases). The CDR3 length is 11 residues. Germline V gives CDR1 SGHDN, CDR2 FVKESK.

Concerning this clonotype itself: Possible read error: a much larger clone is one base away. The rearrangement links TRBV27 to TRBJ2-3; 8 bases align to TRBD1. The V gene end was trimmed by 5 bases and the J gene end by 0 bases; junction bases not matched to a gene: 4. The CDR3 is 15 residues long. Germline CDR1 MNHEY, CDR2 SMNVEV (reference sequence). CDR3 region: CASSRQGCSTDTQYF. DNA of the CDR3: TGTGCCAGCAGTAGACAGGGGTGTAGCACAGATACGCAGTATTTT.

This clonotype was seen repeatedly, ten times or more. The V and J genes are TRBV6-1 and TRBJ2-1; D remains ambiguous. CDR1 and CDR2 (germline): MNHNS, SASEGT. The germline V and J ends were trimmed by 7 bases and 3 bases, with 10 bases remaining between them. The length of the CDR3 is 13 residues. The CDR3 sequence: CASKEAYYNEQFF. DNA of the CDR3: TGTGCCAGCAAAGAAGCGTACTACAATGAGCAGTTCTTC.

This clonotype was seen many times. The chain links TRBV6-5 to TRBJ1-6; possibly TRBD1 for D (5 bases). Germline loops: CDR1 MNHEY, CDR2 SVGAGI. The CDR3 has 18 residues. Between the trimmed V and J ends, which lost 3 bases and 0 bases, there was a span of 15 bases. The CDR3: CASSYGGLGSSYNSPLHF. Written as DNA, the CDR3 is TGTGCCAGCAGTTATGGGGGATTGGGCAGCTCCTATAATTCACCCCTCCACTTT.